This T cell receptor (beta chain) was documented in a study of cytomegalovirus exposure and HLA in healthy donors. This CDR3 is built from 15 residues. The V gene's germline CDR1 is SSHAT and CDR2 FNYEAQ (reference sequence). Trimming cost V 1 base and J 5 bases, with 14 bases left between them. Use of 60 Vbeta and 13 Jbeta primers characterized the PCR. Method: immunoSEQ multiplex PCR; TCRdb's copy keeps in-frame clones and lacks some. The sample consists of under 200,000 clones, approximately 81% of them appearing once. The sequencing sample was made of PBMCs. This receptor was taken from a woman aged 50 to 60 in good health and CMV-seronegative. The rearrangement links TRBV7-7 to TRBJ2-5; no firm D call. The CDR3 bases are TGTGCCAGCAGCTTAGAGCAAACTCGAGTGGAGACCCAGTACTTC. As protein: CASSLEQTRVETQYF.